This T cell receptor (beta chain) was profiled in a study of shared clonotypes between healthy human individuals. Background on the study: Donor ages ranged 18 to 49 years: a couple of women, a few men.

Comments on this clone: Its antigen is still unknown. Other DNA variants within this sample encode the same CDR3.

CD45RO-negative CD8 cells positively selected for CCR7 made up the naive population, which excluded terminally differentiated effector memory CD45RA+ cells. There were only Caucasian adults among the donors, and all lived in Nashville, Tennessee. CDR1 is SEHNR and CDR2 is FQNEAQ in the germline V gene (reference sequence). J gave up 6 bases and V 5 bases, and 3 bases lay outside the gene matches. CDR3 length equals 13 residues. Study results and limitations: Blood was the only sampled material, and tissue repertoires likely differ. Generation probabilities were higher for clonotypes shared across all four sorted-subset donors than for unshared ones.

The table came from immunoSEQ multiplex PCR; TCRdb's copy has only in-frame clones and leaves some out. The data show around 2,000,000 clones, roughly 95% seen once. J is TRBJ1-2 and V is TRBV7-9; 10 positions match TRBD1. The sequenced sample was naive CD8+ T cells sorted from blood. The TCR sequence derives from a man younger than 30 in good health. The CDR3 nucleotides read TGTGCCAGCAGCCTAGGGACAGGGGATGGCTACACCTTC. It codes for CASSLGTGDGYTF.